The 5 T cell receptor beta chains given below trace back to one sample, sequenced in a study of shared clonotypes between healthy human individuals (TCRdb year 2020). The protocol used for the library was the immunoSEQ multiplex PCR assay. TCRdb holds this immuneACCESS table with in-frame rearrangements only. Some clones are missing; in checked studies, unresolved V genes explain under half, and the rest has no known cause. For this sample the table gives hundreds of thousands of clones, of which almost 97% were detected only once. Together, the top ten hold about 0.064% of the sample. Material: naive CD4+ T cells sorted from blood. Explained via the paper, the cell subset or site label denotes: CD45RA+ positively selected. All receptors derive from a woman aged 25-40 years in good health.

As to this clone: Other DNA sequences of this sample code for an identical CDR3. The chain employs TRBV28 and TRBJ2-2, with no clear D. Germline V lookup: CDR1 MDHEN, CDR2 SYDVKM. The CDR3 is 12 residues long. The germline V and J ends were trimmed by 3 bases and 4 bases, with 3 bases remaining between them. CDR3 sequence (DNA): TGTGCCAGCAGTTTGGTCACCGGGGAGCTGTTTTTT. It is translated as CASSLVTGELFF.

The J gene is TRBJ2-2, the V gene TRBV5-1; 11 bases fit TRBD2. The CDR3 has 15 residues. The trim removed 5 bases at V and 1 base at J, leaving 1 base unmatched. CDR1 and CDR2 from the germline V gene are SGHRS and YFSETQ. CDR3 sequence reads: CASRGTSGNTGELFF. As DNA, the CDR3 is TGCGCCAGCAGGGGGACTAGCGGGAACACCGGGGAGCTGTTTTTT. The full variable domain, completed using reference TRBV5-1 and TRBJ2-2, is KAGVTQTPRYLIKTRGQQVTLSCSPISGHRSVSWYQQTPGQGLQFLFEYFSETQRNKGNFPGRFSGRQFSNSRSEMNVSTLELGDSALYLCASRGTSGNTGELFFGEGSRLTVL.

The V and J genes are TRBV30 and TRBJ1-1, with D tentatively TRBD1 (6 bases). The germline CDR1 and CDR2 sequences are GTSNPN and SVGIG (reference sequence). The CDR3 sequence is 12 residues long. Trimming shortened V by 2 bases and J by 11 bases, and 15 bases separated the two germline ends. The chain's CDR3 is CAWSRRGFEAFF. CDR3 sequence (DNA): TGTGCCTGGAGTCGCAGGGGTTTCGAGGCTTTCTTT.

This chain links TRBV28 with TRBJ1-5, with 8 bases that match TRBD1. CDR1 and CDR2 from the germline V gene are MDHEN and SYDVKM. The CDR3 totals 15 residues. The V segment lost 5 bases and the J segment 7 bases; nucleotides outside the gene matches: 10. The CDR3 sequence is CASSIGTGGVQPQHF. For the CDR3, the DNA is TGTGCCAGCAGTATCGGGACAGGAGGTGTGCAGCCCCAGCATTTT.

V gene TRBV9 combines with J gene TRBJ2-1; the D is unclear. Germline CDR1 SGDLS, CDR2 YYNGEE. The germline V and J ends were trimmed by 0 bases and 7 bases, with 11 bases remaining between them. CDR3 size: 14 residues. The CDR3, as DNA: TGTGCCAGCAGCGTAGGTCGGATACTGAATGAGCAGTTCTTC. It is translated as CASSVGRILNEQFF.